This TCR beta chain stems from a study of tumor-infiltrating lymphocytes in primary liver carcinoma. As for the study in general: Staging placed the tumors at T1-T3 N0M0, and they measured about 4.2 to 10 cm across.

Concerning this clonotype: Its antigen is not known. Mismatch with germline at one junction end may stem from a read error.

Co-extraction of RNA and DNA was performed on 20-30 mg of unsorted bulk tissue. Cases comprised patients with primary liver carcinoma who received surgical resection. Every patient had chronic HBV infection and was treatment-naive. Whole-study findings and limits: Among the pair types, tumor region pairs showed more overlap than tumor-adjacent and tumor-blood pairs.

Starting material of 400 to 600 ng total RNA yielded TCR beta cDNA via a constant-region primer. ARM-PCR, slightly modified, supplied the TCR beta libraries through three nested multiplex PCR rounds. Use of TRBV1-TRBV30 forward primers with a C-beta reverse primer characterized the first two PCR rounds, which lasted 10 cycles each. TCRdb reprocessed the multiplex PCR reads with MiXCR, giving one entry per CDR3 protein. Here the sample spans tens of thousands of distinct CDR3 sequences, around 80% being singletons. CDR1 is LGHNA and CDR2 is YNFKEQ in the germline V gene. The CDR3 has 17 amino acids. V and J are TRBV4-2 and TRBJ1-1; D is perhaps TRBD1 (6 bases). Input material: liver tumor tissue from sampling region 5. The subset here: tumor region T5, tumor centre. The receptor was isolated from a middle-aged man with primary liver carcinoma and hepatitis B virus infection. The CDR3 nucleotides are TGTGCCAGCAGTGAAGAGTACGAACAGGGTTTTTGGACTGAAGCTTCCTTT. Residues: CASSEEYEQGFWTEASF.